Listed below are T cell receptor beta chains from one sample, sequenced in a study of blood T cell repertoires in COVID-19. Generated by immunoSEQ multiplex PCR, the TCRdb table keeps only in-frame clones and is missing some. Here the sample spans approximately 310,000 clones, more than 70% being singletons. The sample consisted of peripheral blood. Every receptor here comes from a woman between 45 and 65 years old who had recovered from COVID-19. Each CDR3 is given with its conserved first and last residue. A D gene is named only where the DNA matches it firmly. Only part of the rows carry a size: once, few, many, or a class if the clone is expanded.

clone_size	d_call	v_call	j_call	cdr3_nt	cdr3_aa
many	TRBD1	TRBV12-3/TRBV12-4	TRBJ1-5	TGTGCCAGCACCTACAGGGGGCAGCCCCAGCATTTT	CASTYRGQPQHF
NA	TRBD1	TRBV30	TRBJ2-4	TGTGCCTGGGGACAGGAAAACATTCAGTACTTC	CAWGQENIQYF
NA	NA	TRBV15	TRBJ1-1	TGTGCCACCAGCAGAGAGCCCCGGGACACGTCTGAAGCTTTCTTT	CATSREPRDTSEAFF
NA	TRBD1	TRBV28	TRBJ1-6	TGTGCCAGCAGTCCGGACAGGGGAGTATCACCCCTCCACTTT	CASSPDRGVSPLHF
NA	NA	TRBV19	TRBJ2-7	TGTGCCAGTAGTCGACAGCGATCCTCCTACGAGCAGTACTTC	CASSRQRSSYEQYF
NA	TRBD2	TRBV6-5	TRBJ2-1	TGTGCCAGTTCAAGCGGGAGGGTAAATGAGCAGTTCTTC	CASSSGRVNEQFF
NA	TRBD1	TRBV6-5	TRBJ1-2	TGTGCCAGCAGACAGGGGGCTAGAGGCTACACCTTC	CASRQGARGYTF
NA	NA	TRBV2	TRBJ1-6	TGTGCCAGCAGCGAGGACACCTCGGCCCTCCACTTT	CASSEDTSALHF
NA	NA	TRBV15	TRBJ1-6	TGTGCCACCAGCAGTACCAGGGGTTCACCCCTCCACTTT	CATSSTRGSPLHF
NA	TRBD1	TRBV4-3	TRBJ1-2	TGCGCCAGCAGCCAGGCATTGGGGTGGACAGGGGTTGGCTACACCTTC	CASSQALGWTGVGYTF
NA	NA	TRBV24-1	TRBJ1-2	TGTGCCACCAGTGAGCGGGGATGGAATGGCTACACCTTC	CATSERGWNGYTF
once	NA	TRBV5-5	TRBJ2-7	TGTGCCAGCAGCTTGCGTTTCGGGGGTTCTCCCTACGAGCAGTACTTC	CASSLRFGGSPYEQYF
NA	TRBD2	TRBV6-2/TRBV6-3	TRBJ2-5	TGTGCCAGCAGTTTGGGCGGGGGGCCGGGGGAGACCCAGTACTTC	CASSLGGGPGETQYF
NA	TRBD2	TRBV27	TRBJ2-5	TGTGCCAGCAGTTTTAGCGGGTCTCGGGAGACCCAGTACTTC	CASSFSGSRETQYF
NA	TRBD2	TRBV9	TRBJ2-1	TGTGCCAGCAGCCCGGGACTAGCGGGACACGGTGAGCAGTTCTTC	CASSPGLAGHGEQFF
NA	NA	TRBV6-5	TRBJ1-1	TGTGCCAGCAGTTACTCTCGCGGAATAAACACTGAAGCTTTCTTT	CASSYSRGINTEAFF
NA	NA	TRBV15	TRBJ2-7	TGTGCCACCAGCAGGGGCATGGGGGGAGACCACGAGCAGTACTTC	CATSRGMGGDHEQYF
NA	TRBD2	TRBV5-5	TRBJ2-1	TGTGCCAGCAGCTTATCGACTAGCGGGGACAATGAGCAGTTCTTC	CASSLSTSGDNEQFF
NA	TRBD1	TRBV10-3	TRBJ1-3	TGTGCCATCAGTGATCCAGGGGGGTCTGGCGGTGGAAACACCATATATTTT	CAISDPGGSGGGNTIYF
NA	NA	TRBV10-3	TRBJ1-2	TGTGCCATCAGTGAGGAGCCCGCGATCTATGGCTACACCTTC	CAISEEPAIYGYTF
NA	TRBD2	TRBV28	TRBJ2-1	TGTGCCAGCAGTCTAGCGGGGGGCTCCTACAATGAGCAGTTCTTC	CASSLAGGSYNEQFF